This T cell receptor (beta chain) was sequenced during a study of tumor and adjacent non-tumor tissue in lung cancer. Three rounds of nested PCR, following a modified ARM-PCR protocol, produced the TCRbeta library. TCRdb ran MiXCR on the multiplex PCR reads and lists one entry per CDR3 protein. The sample consists of about 81,000 distinct CDR3 sequences, around 70% of them appearing once. V lost 6 bases and J 5 bases, leaving 14 bases between the germline ends. Germline loops: CDR1 MGHDK, CDR2 SYGVNS. The CDR3 loop spans 13 amino acids. No cell sorting was done before RNA was extracted from the tissue. This clonotype was detected a few times. A read error is possible here, since a much larger clone lies one base away.

What was sequenced was lung tumor tissue. The rearrangement joins TRBV25-1 to TRBJ2-7, with D perhaps TRBD2 (7 bases). The TCR sequence derives from a woman in her forties with non-small cell lung cancer. CDR3 nucleotides: TGTGCCAGCAGGGTAGGGGGGGCCCACGAGCAGTACTTC. Translation gives CASRVGGAHEQYF.